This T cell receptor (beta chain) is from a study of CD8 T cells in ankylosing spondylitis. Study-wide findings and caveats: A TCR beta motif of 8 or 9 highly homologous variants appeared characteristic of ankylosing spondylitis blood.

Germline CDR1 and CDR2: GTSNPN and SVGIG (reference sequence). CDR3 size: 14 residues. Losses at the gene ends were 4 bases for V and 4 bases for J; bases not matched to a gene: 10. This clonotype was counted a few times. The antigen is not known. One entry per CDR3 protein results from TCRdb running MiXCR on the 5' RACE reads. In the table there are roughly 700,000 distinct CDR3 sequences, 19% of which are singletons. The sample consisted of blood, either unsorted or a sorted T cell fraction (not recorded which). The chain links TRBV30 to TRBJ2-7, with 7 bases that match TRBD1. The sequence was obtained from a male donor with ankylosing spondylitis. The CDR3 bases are TGTGCCTGGACCTTAAAGGGGGCAGGGTACGAGCAGTACTTC. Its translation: CAWTLKGAGYEQYF.